One TCR beta chain is described in this entry. The target of this receptor is not known. No quality values exist for individual bases; no much larger clone is one base distant. Each collaborating institution followed its own protocols to collect whole blood in K2EDTA tubes. Collaborator samples were shipped for TCRbeta analysis as frozen whole blood, isolated PBMCs, or DNA extracted from either sample type. TCRbeta CDR3 regions were amplified from genomic DNA by means of the immunoSEQ Assay, a bias-controlled multiplex PCR. On the study's bioinformatics: Within the assay, amplification of reference gene primers was used to estimate how many nucleated cells each sample contained. To quantify the absolute abundance of each unique TCRbeta CDR3 rearrangement, sequence reads were collapsed and filtered. Productive Simpson clonality was computed per sample as the square root of Simpson's diversity index over productive rearrangements. TCRdb's version of the immuneACCESS table is confined to in-frame rearrangements and falls short of the full clone set. An unresolved V gene accounts for under half of the shortfall where checked; the remainder is of unknown origin. The D gene and trimming were derived from the DNA, and the V and J assignments and clone size from that table. This sample comprises about 65,000 clones, about 82% of them detected only once. The top ten clonotypes cover over 40% of the sample.

The sample belongs to a study of blood T cell repertoires in COVID-19 (dated by TCRdb to the early 2020s). Study-level background: Samples from collaborators originated in the United States, Italy and Spain and spanned both the acute and convalescent phases of COVID-19. Deeply sampled blood TCRbeta repertoires from subjects exposed to, actively infected with, or recovered from COVID-19 were included in the dataset. Samples came from the ongoing ImmuneRACE study (first 160 participants) plus 1,254 subjects from 6 global collaborators. Where available, HLA class I and class II types were taken from metadata supplied by the sample provider and were not determined by assay-based typing. Sample metadata almost always included a de-identified subject ID, COVID-19 status, age in years and sex. The prospective study material was composed of cDNA or gDNA derived from T cells, B-cell-depleted T cells, or PBMCs. The repertoires were made available in a free public database intended to serve as a resource for research on the immune response to SARS-CoV-2.

Overall study results and their limits: Clinical and demographic metadata were provided uncurated, with the amount varying by source and participant.

The sequencing sample was made of peripheral blood. The TCR sequence derives from a human donor in a cohort sampled during active COVID-19.

The CDR3 region: CASSETFASYGYTF. The nucleotide sequence reads TGTGCCAGCAGTGAGACATTTGCCTCATATGGCTACACCTTC. The rearrangement joined TRBV6-1 to TRBJ1-2; the D gene assignment is ambiguous. At the junction V is shortened by 3 bases and J by 5 bases, with 13 bases in between. The CDR3, cysteine through phenylalanine, is 14 amino acids long. The DNA shown is the 42-base CDR3, in frame from base 1. Taken from the germline V gene, the CDR1 and CDR2 loops are MNHNS and SASEGT.